This paragraph reports one T cell receptor beta chain. This record comes from a study of blood T cell repertoires in COVID-19. About the study: The samples span acute and convalescent COVID-19 from the United States, Italy and Spain.

As originally analysed: Amplified reference gene primers provided the basis for estimating nucleated cell counts. Here immunoSEQ multiplex PCR was the method, and the copy in TCRdb shows in-frame clones only, minus some. From that table come the V and J calls and clone size; the DNA was used to work out D and trimming. Here the sample spans a few hundred thousand clones, approximately 84% being singletons. The CDR3 extends over 15 amino acids. The germline CDR1 and CDR2 sequences are SGHTA and FQGNSA. Trimming left V 1 base short and J 4 bases short, with 11 bases between. The Seattle patients joined while their infection was active and were tracked longitudinally afterward.

The receptor was derived from a person aged 65-85 years with COVID-19, enrolled during active disease. The sequencing sample was made of peripheral blood. The J gene is TRBJ1-5, the V gene TRBV7-2; perhaps TRBD1 as D (6 bases). In DNA, the CDR3 is TGTGCCAGCAGCTTAGTACAGGGACCGAATCAGCCCCAGCATTTT. Amino acid sequence: CASSLVQGPNQPQHF.